Listed here are 19 T cell receptor beta chains from one sample, sequenced in a study of molecular identifiers for immune sequencing clone quantification. TCRdb itself ran the PCR reads through MiXCR, one entry per CDR3 protein. The sample shows about 640,000 distinct CDR3 sequences, 15% to 20% of them seen only once. The material sequenced was naive CD8+ T cells from blood, with Jurkat cell RNA spiked in. Described subset: FACS-sorted CD8+CD4-CCR7+CD45RA+ naive T cells. These receptors all stem from a human donor in good health. Some libraries in this study had Jurkat cell RNA spiked in.

In its sample, this clonotype was seen many times. The chain uses TRBV12-3 or TRBV12-4 and TRBJ1-5; TRBD1 is a possible D gene (6 bases). CDR3 length: 14 residues. Trimming shortened V by 8 bases and J by 5 bases, and 16 bases separated the two germline ends. The CDR3 bases are TGTGCCAGCGCGTGGGGGCCCCGGGATCAGCCCCAGCATTTT. Translation gives CASAWGPRDQPQHF.

This clonotype has ten or more counts. The gene calls are TRBV12-3 or TRBV12-4 and TRBJ2-6; D gene unclear. Trimming removed 6 bases from V and 2 bases from J, with 8 bases in between. The CDR3 runs to 14 residues. The CDR3 DNA follows: TGTGCCAGCAGCCCATTCGCTGGGGCCAACGTCCTGACTTTC. Translated: CASSPFAGANVLTF.

With regard to this clonotype: Possible read error: a much larger clone is one base away. The rearrangement joins TRBV4-2 to TRBJ2-7; 13 bases are a match to TRBD2. Germline V gene lookup returns CDR1 LGHNA and CDR2 YNFKEQ. CDR3 length equals 16 residues. The chain's CDR3 is CASSQWTSGSGYEQCF. Written as DNA, the CDR3 is TGTGCCAGCAGCCAATGGACTAGCGGGAGTGGTTACGAGCAGTGCTTC.

This clonotype was counted many times. The chain uses TRBV3-1 and TRBJ1-1; perhaps TRBD1 as D (6 bases). The CDR3 has 16 residues. Germline-derived CDR1 and CDR2 are LGHDT and YNNKEL (reference sequence). The germline V and J ends were trimmed by 4 bases and 4 bases, with 19 bases remaining between them. The CDR3 loop is CASSLGGRGDLTEAFF. In DNA form, the CDR3 reads TGTGCCAGCAGCCTGGGTGGCAGGGGCGATCTCACTGAAGCTTTCTTT.

Of note for this clonotype: Here the CDR3 omits its conserved ending phenylalanine or tryptophan, so a read error is the likely source. The chain combines TRBV10-3 with TRBJ2-1; D is perhaps TRBD2 (5 bases). This CDR3 comprises 15 residues. V lost 2 bases and J 5 bases, leaving 13 bases between the germline ends. Germline-derived CDR1 and CDR2 are ENHRY and SYGVKD. Written as DNA, the CDR3 is TGTGCCATCAGTGAGAGGCTAGCAGAAAACAATGAGCAGTTCCTC. This codes for CAISERLAENNEQFL.

At least ten counts were recorded for this clonotype. The chain recombines TRBV6-2 or TRBV6-3 with TRBJ2-7; no definite D call. V gave up 0 bases and J gave up 6 bases, with 6 bases separating them. The CDR3 is made up of 12 amino acids. Looked up from germline, CDR1 is MNHEY and CDR2 is SVGEGT. The CDR3 loop reads CASSYSLGEQYF. The CDR3 region has the DNA TGTGCCAGCAGTTACTCGTTGGGCGAGCAGTACTTC.

This clonotype was counted at least ten times. V and J are TRBV5-8 and TRBJ2-7; 9 bases are a match to TRBD1. Germline lookup yields CDR1 SGHTS and CDR2 YDEGEE. The trim removed 1 base at V and 3 bases at J, leaving 5 bases unmatched. CDR3 size: 15 residues. CDR3 loop: CASSLSGQGFYEQYF. The DNA for the CDR3 is TGTGCCAGCAGCTTGAGTGGACAGGGGTTCTACGAGCAGTACTTC.

In its sample, this clonotype was seen many times. The DNA of the CDR3 is TGCAGTGCTAGAGATTCGGGACGACAGGGACTGTATCGCAATCAGCCCCAGCATTTT. Protein: CSARDSGRQGLYRNQPQHF. This chain uses TRBV20-1 with TRBJ1-5, with 7 bases fitting TRBD1. The CDR3 extends over 19 amino acids. With 0 bases clipped from V and 2 bases from J, the junction kept 16 bases outside the gene matches. From germline, CDR1 is DFQATT and CDR2 SNEGSKA (reference sequence).

Ten or more counts support this clonotype. The chain recombines TRBV2 with TRBJ1-2; TRBD1 matches at 7 bases. Looked up from germline, CDR1 is SNHLY and CDR2 is FYNNEI. After removal of 1 base from V and 4 bases from J, the junction contained 3 bases not matched to a gene. CDR3 size: 14 residues. In nucleotides, the CDR3 is TGTGCCAGCAGTGAAGGGGACAGCATCTATGGCTACACCTTC. Translating gives CASSEGDSIYGYTF. Full variable domain (remainder filled in from reference TRBV2 and TRBJ1-2): EPEVTQTPSHQVTQMGQEVILRCVPISNHLYFYWYRQILGQKVEFLVSFYNNEISEKSEIFDDQFSVERPDGSNFTLKIRSTKLEDSAMYFCASSEGDSIYGYTFGSGTRLTVV.

As concerns this clonotype: This may stem from a read error, because a much larger clone lies one nucleotide away. Lacking the conserved final phenylalanine or tryptophan, this CDR3 likely reflects a read error. The chain has TRBV11-1 and TRBJ2-7; 7 bases fit TRBD1. Germline CDR1 is SGHAT and CDR2 is FQDESV (reference sequence). There are 15 residues in the CDR3. Trimming at V came to 0 bases and at J to 7 bases, leaving 9 bases not matched to a gene. CDR3 region: CASSLAGQWPWEQYL. DNA for the CDR3: TGTGCCAGCAGCTTAGCGGGACAGTGGCCTTGGGAGCAGTACCTC.

Many counts were recorded for this clonotype. J is TRBJ2-5 and V is TRBV9; D is possibly TRBD2 (5 bases). CDR3 length: 14 residues. Between the trimmed V and J ends, which lost 0 bases and 3 bases, there was a span of 9 bases. Germline CDR1 and CDR2: SGDLS and YYNGEE. CDR3: CASSVADGEETQYF. In nucleotides, the CDR3 is TGTGCCAGCAGCGTAGCGGACGGGGAAGAGACCCAGTACTTC.

This clonotype was recorded at least ten times. This chain links TRBV6-1 with TRBJ2-7, with a weak D call TRBD2 (6 bases). Trimming removed 11 bases from V and 9 bases from J, with 17 bases in between. Germline assignment: CDR1 MNHNS and CDR2 SASEGT. The CDR3 consists of 11 residues. The CDR3 loop is CAGITGVGQYF. The CDR3 DNA reads TGTGCCGGGATTACGGGGGTCGGGCAGTACTTC.

This clonotype showed up just a few times. The V call is TRBV19, the J call TRBJ2-3, with TRBD2 identical over 10 bases. Germline assignment: CDR1 LNHDA and CDR2 SQIVND (reference sequence). This CDR3 region has 17 residues. The trim removed 5 bases at V and 2 bases at J, leaving 10 bases unmatched. The DNA of the CDR3 is TGTGCCAGTAGTCTCCGGACTAGCGGAGTCTTCACAGATACGCAGTATTTT. This encodes CASSLRTSGVFTDTQYF.

The V and J genes are TRBV28 and TRBJ1-4; D gene uncertain. CDR3 size: 15 residues. Per the germline V gene, CDR1 is MDHEN and CDR2 is SYDVKM. V shed 6 bases and J shed 11 bases, with 22 bases lying between them. The CDR3 DNA reads TGTGCCAGCAGAGCTACCGGGCCGTGGACTGATAAACTGTTTTTT. This gives the protein CASRATGPWTDKLFF. The whole variable domain, remainder taken from reference TRBV28 and TRBJ1-4, is DVKVTQSSRYLVKRTGEKVFLECVQDMDHENMFWYRQDPGLGLRLIYFSYDVKMKEKGDIPEGYSVSREKKERFSLILESASTNQTSMYLCASRATGPWTDKLFFGSGTQLSVL.

This clonotype was seen more than once but under ten times. This sequence joins TRBV4-1 and TRBJ1-6, with a tentative D call TRBD1 (5 bases). This CDR3 contains 15 residues. V gave up 4 bases and J gave up 6 bases, with 13 bases separating them. Germline CDR1 is MGHRA and CDR2 is YSYEKL. CDR3 in DNA: TGCGCCAGCAGCCGGGGGGTTGGGGTTAATTCACCCCTCCACTTT. Translating it yields CASSRGVGVNSPLHF.

This clonotype has a handful of counts. J is TRBJ1-1 and V is TRBV13, with no clear D. This CDR3 has 16 amino acids. Germline-derived CDR1 and CDR2 are PRHDT and FYEKMQ (reference sequence). V was shortened by 0 bases and J by 3 bases, with 14 bases between the two germline ends. The CDR3 spells CASSLGGSGLDTEAFF. The DNA for the CDR3 is TGTGCCAGCAGCTTAGGCGGGTCGGGTTTGGACACTGAAGCTTTCTTT.

The gene calls are TRBV5-4 and TRBJ1-2, with TRBD1 as a possible D gene (5 bases). The CDR3 spans 15 residues. V dropped 4 bases and J dropped 0 bases, with 13 bases sitting between them. Germline CDR1 and CDR2: SGHNT and YYREEE (reference sequence). Written as DNA, the CDR3 is TGTGCCAGCAGCGGGGACGCATCAGCTAACTATGGCTACACCTTC. It is translated as CASSGDASANYGYTF.

This clonotype showed up many times. DNA for the CDR3: TGTGCCAGTACTTCCCCGGGTAGCACTGAAGCTTTCTTT. Protein sequence: CASTSPGSTEAFF. The J gene is TRBJ1-1, the V gene TRBV19; D remains unclear. The CDR3 consists of 13 residues. Germline loops: CDR1 LNHDA, CDR2 SQIVND (reference sequence). Trimming took off 7 bases at V and 4 bases at J, with 13 bases between the two ends.

The chain recombines TRBV5-5 with TRBJ2-1; D is unclear. Germline V CDR1 and CDR2: SGHKS, YYEKEE (reference sequence). The length of the CDR3 is 13 residues. The V end lost 2 bases, the J end lost 2 bases, and 5 bases lay between the germline ends. Here the CDR3 reads CASSFQTYNEQFF. The DNA for the CDR3 is TGTGCCAGCAGCTTCCAGACCTACAATGAGCAGTTCTTC.